One T cell receptor beta chain is described in this entry. Germline and junction disagree at one end, which may indicate a read error. These data are taken from a study of blood T cell repertoires in COVID-19. In the study overall: Samples representing acute and convalescent COVID-19 were sourced from the United States, Italy and Spain.

Germline V gene lookup returns CDR1 SNHLY and CDR2 FYNNEI. The CDR3 totals 13 residues. Clones were sequenced by immunoSEQ multiplex PCR, and TCRdb holds only the in-frame ones, with some missing. The sample includes 120,000 or so clones, around 76% of them seen just once. This TCR was sampled from a man aged 55 to 70 with acute or convalescent COVID-19. Sequencing input: peripheral blood. The chain recombines TRBV2 with TRBJ1-5; D call uncertain. Here the CDR3 DNA reads TGTGCTAGCAGTGTTGGTAGAGAACAGCCCCAGCATTTT. Translated, it gives CASSVGREQPQHF. Variable domain in full (rest from reference TRBV2 and TRBJ1-5): EPEVTQTPSHQVTQMGQEVILRCVPISNHLYFYWYRQILGQKVEFLVSFYNNEISEKSEIFDDQFSVERPDGSNFTLKIRSTKLEDSAMYFCASSVGREQPQHFGDGTRLSIL.